The 15 T cell receptor beta chains below all came from one sample that was sequenced in a study of tumor-infiltrating lymphocytes in localized non-small cell lung cancer. TCRdb's table, derived via immunoSEQ multiplex PCR, lists solely in-frame clones and lacks some. This sample carries about 16,000 clones, under 75% of them seen once, and the ten largest clones take around a tenth. The sequenced sample was lung tumor tissue. These receptors originate from a human donor with non-small cell lung cancer.

This clone is labeled as large (0.1 to 1%). This chain joins TRBV18 and TRBJ1-1; D remains ambiguous. CDR1 and CDR2 (germline): KGHSH, LQKENI. The V and J ends lost 0 bases and 5 bases respectively, with 10 bases between them. This CDR3 contains 14 residues. Here the CDR3 reads CASSPPTGWTEAFF. DNA of the CDR3: TGTGCCAGCTCACCACCTACGGGTTGGACTGAAGCTTTCTTT.

The chain uses TRBV19 and TRBJ1-5, with a tentative D call TRBD1 (5 bases). Germline-derived CDR1 and CDR2 are LNHDA and SQIVND (reference sequence). The CDR3 length is 14 residues. Trimming shortened V by 4 bases and J by 3 bases, and 10 bases separated the two germline ends. CDR3 sequence: CASSTRGSNQPQHF. The CDR3 DNA reads as TGTGCCAGTAGTACCCGGGGGTCCAATCAGCCCCAGCATTTT.

J is TRBJ1-1 and V is TRBV7-2, with D unresolved. Germline CDR1 SGHTA, CDR2 FQGNSA. The CDR3 sequence is 14 residues long. V gave up 2 bases and J gave up 4 bases, with 11 bases separating them. CDR3 DNA: TGTGCCAGCAGCTTATCCAACGGTTTCACTGAAGCTTTCTTT. Its protein product is CASSLSNGFTEAFF.

This clone is medium-sized within its sample. A read error may account for a junction end that differs from germline. The chain has TRBV7-7 and TRBJ2-7; possible D gene TRBD2, 5 bases. The CDR3 contains 13 residues. Germline-derived CDR1 and CDR2 are SSHAT and FNYEAQ (reference sequence). This CDR3 reads CASSLYGEGEQYF. The CDR3 DNA follows: TGTGCTAGCAGCTTATACGGGGAAGGTGAGCAGTACTTC.

This chain joins TRBV29-1 and TRBJ1-1, with TRBD1 identical over 9 bases. V dropped 6 bases and J dropped 5; count of bases not matched to a gene: 4. This CDR3 region has 12 residues. The germline CDR1 and CDR2 sequences are SQVTM and ANQGSEA. Here the CDR3 DNA reads TGCAGCGTGGGACAGGGCCAGACTGAAGCTTTCTTT. This codes for CSVGQGQTEAFF.

V usage is TRBV11-2 and J usage is TRBJ1-4, with TRBD1 as a possible D gene (5 bases). Trimming removed 1 base from V and 4 bases from J, with 10 bases in between. Germline V gene lookup returns CDR1 SGHAT and CDR2 FQNNGV. This CDR3 is built from 15 residues. The DNA of the CDR3 is TGTGCCAGCAGCTTAGTGGACACATATAATGAAAAACTGTTTTTT. Protein: CASSLVDTYNEKLFF.

Only one count was recorded for this clone. The chain is built from TRBV28 and TRBJ1-4; 9 bases fit TRBD1. CDR3 size: 15 residues. Germline-derived CDR1 and CDR2 are MDHEN and SYDVKM. V was pared by 5 bases and J by 8 bases, with 9 bases of the junction left unmatched. The CDR3 DNA is TGTGCCAGCAGTCCAAGCGGGACAGGGCGGGAAAAACTGTTTTTT. Residues: CASSPSGTGREKLFF.

The rearrangement links TRBV5-1 to TRBJ1-1; 8 bases fit TRBD1. Germline V gives CDR1 SGHRS, CDR2 YFSETQ. Trimming took 2 bases from V and 11 from J; bases not matched to a gene: 11. The CDR3 sequence is 14 residues long. The CDR3 nucleotides are TGCGCCAGCAGCTTAATTGGACAGGGCGTGGGGGCTTTCTTT. It translates to CASSLIGQGVGAFF. Filled out from reference TRBV5-1 and TRBJ1-1, the complete variable domain reads KAGVTQTPRYLIKTRGQQVTLSCSPISGHRSVSWYQQTPGQGLQFLFEYFSETQRNKGNFPGRFSGRQFSNSRSEMNVSTLELGDSALYLCASSLIGQGVGAFFGQGTRLTVV.

In DNA, the CDR3 is TGTGCCAGCTCACTCCAGGAGAATCAGCCCCAGCATTTT. Protein sequence: CASSLQENQPQHF. This sequence joins TRBV18 and TRBJ1-5; D unclear. This CDR3 is built from 13 residues. Trimming cost V 4 bases and J 4 bases, with 8 bases left between them. The V gene's germline CDR1 is KGHSH and CDR2 LQKENI.

J is TRBJ1-2 and V is TRBV5-1; 11 nucleotides line up with TRBD1. V was clipped by 3 bases and J by 4 bases; unmatched bases: 2. This CDR3 comprises 14 residues. Germline V gene data show CDR1 as SGHRS and CDR2 as YFSETQ. As DNA, the CDR3 is TGCGCCAGCAGCTGGGACAGGGGGACCTATGGCTACACCTTC. Translated: CASSWDRGTYGYTF.

The gene calls are TRBV7-2 and TRBJ2-2; the D gene is possibly TRBD1 (5 bases). The length of the CDR3 is 14 residues. The V gene's germline CDR1 is SGHTA and CDR2 FQGNSA. Trimming left V 3 bases short and J 4 bases short, with 9 bases between. CDR3 nucleotides: TGTGCCAGCAGCTTCCAGGGTAGCACCGGGGAGCTGTTTTTT. Translating gives CASSFQGSTGELFF. Full variable domain (rest looked up from reference TRBV7-2 and TRBJ2-2): GAGVSQSPSNKVTEKGKDVELRCDPISGHTALYWYRQSLGQGLEFLIYFQGNSAPDKSGLPSDRFSAERTGGSVSTLTIQRTQQEDSAVYLCASSFQGSTGELFFGEGSRLTVL.

V gene TRBV2 combines with J gene TRBJ2-7; perhaps D is TRBD1 or TRBD2 (5 bases each). This CDR3 contains 12 residues. Between the trimmed V and J ends, which lost 6 bases and 3 bases, there was a span of 9 bases. From germline, CDR1 is SNHLY and CDR2 FYNNEI. The CDR3 nucleotides are TGTGCCAGCAGGGGGGATTACTACGAGCAGTACTTC. Its protein product is CASRGDYYEQYF.

V gene TRBV27 combines with J gene TRBJ2-7, with 9 bases fitting TRBD2. Losses at the gene ends were 0 bases for V and 7 bases for J; bases not matched to a gene: 10. This CDR3 is 16 amino acids long. CDR1 is MNHEY and CDR2 is SMNVEV in the germline V gene (reference sequence). CDR3 coding DNA: TGTGCCAGCAGTTTATCACAACTAGCGGGCGTCTTTGAGCAGTACTTC. Translating gives CASSLSQLAGVFEQYF.

The V and J genes are TRBV5-5 and TRBJ1-3, with unresolved D. Germline CDR1 SGHKS, CDR2 YYEKEE (reference sequence). The length of the CDR3 is 15 residues. The V and J ends lost 0 bases and 8 bases respectively, with 15 bases between them. The CDR3 coding sequence is TGTGCCAGCAGCTTGGTTCCGTCGCCGGTCGACACCATATATTTT. Its translation is CASSLVPSPVDTIYF. Full variable domain (rest looked up from reference TRBV5-5 and TRBJ1-3): DAGVTQSPTHLIKTRGQQVTLRCSPISGHKSVSWYQQVLGQGPQFIFQYYEKEERGRGNFPDRFSARQFPNYSSELNVNALLLGDSALYLCASSLVPSPVDTIYFGEGSWLTVV.

The V call is TRBV20-1, the J call TRBJ1-2; D not resolved. The CDR3 loop spans 11 amino acids. CDR1 is DFQATT and CDR2 is SNEGSKA in the germline V gene (reference sequence). The V end lost 0 bases, the J end lost 8 bases, and 7 bases lay between the germline ends. This CDR3 reads CSARDPGGYTF. CDR3 sequence (DNA): TGCAGTGCTAGAGATCCCGGGGGCTACACCTTC.